The 4 T cell receptor beta chains given below trace back to one sample, sequenced in a study of cytomegalovirus exposure and HLA in healthy donors. The data were produced by immunoSEQ multiplex PCR, yet TCRdb's version contains in-frame clones alone and is incomplete. This sample carries 65,000 to 75,000 clones, 85% to 95% of them seen once, and the ten largest clones take under 4%. Sequenced sample: PBMCs. These receptors originate from a woman under 30 in good health and CMV-seropositive.

V usage is TRBV27 and J usage is TRBJ1-1; D may be TRBD1 (6 bases). The CDR3 has 14 amino acids. V lost 5 bases, J lost 1 base, and 11 bases lay in between. CDR1 is MNHEY and CDR2 is SMNVEV in the germline V gene (reference sequence). The CDR3 nucleotides are TGTGCCAGCAGTCCGCGGACAGCGAACACTGAAGCTTTCTTT. As protein: CASSPRTANTEAFF.

This rearrangement joins TRBV7-9 to TRBJ2-5; perhaps TRBD2 as D (7 bases). The CDR3 loop spans 14 amino acids. V lost 6 bases, J lost 5 bases, and 16 bases lay in between. Germline lookup yields CDR1 SEHNR and CDR2 FQNEAQ (reference sequence). The CDR3 spells CASRAARGGETQYF. The CDR3 DNA reads TGTGCCAGCAGAGCTGCAAGGGGGGGGGAGACCCAGTACTTC.

V and J are TRBV18 and TRBJ2-3, with a tentative D call TRBD2 (6 bases). The CDR3 runs to 14 residues. V was pared by 5 bases and J by 4 bases, with 13 bases between. Germline V CDR1 and CDR2: KGHSH, LQKENI. DNA of the CDR3: TGTGCCAGCTCAACGACTAGTTCCCCAGATACGCAGTATTTT. This encodes CASSTTSSPDTQYF.

For the CDR3, the DNA is TGTGCCTGTACGGGACAGGGGGCGCCGGAAAAACTGTTTTTT. Translating it yields CACTGQGAPEKLFF. The gene calls are TRBV30 and TRBJ1-4, with 12 bases fitting TRBD1. This CDR3 contains 14 residues. Trimming removed 6 bases from V and 8 bases from J; junction bases left unmatched: 7. Per the germline V gene, CDR1 is GTSNPN and CDR2 is SVGIG (reference sequence).